This TCR beta chain was captured by sequencing in a study of T cell responses to AZD1222 COVID-19 vaccine. Study-level background: Doses given second, at about 4 or about 12 weeks, were pooled.

Of note for this clone: Its antigen is undetermined.

Study-level points and caveats: Reportedly, nearly half the spike-specific TCRs target unmutated variant regions. Females outnumbered males among donors, who were mostly white British; clonal diversity was possibly underestimated.

Germline CDR1 reads MNHEY; CDR2 reads SVGAGI. The CDR3 covers 14 residues. The V end lost 4 bases, the J end lost 2 bases, and 12 bases lay between the germline ends. Assay used: immunoSEQ multiplex PCR; TCRdb lists only in-frame clones, some missing. The table shows approximately 68,000 clones, with around 88% occurring only once. This sequence joins TRBV6-5 and TRBJ2-7, with D perhaps matching TRBD1 (6 bases). The sequencing used peripheral blood, collected on day 0 of AZD1222 vaccination. The receptor was derived from an adult in good health. CDR3 DNA sequence: TGTGCCAGCAGTTTAGTACAGGGAACCTACGAGCAGTACTTC. It specifies CASSLVQGTYEQYF.